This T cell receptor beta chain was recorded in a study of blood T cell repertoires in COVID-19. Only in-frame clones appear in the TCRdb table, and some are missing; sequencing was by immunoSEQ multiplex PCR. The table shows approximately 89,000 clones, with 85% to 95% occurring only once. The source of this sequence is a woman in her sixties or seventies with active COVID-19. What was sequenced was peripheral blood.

The CDR3 DNA sequence: TGTGCCAGCAGCTTGGCTAGCGGGAGTATCGGGGAGCTGTTTTTT. This encodes CASSLASGSIGELFF. The chain recombines TRBV5-4 with TRBJ2-2, with TRBD2 identical over 10 bases. CDR1 is SGHNT, CDR2 YYREEE, per germline (reference sequence). The J segment lost 7 bases and the V segment lost 0 bases, leaving 3 bases of the junction unmatched. The CDR3 runs to 15 residues. Complete variable domain (other parts from reference TRBV5-4 and TRBJ2-2): ETGVTQSPTHLIKTRGQQVTLRCSSQSGHNTVSWYQQALGQGPQFIFQYYREEENGRGNFPPRFSGLQFPNYSSELNVNALELDDSALYLCASSLASGSIGELFFGEGSRLTVL.